Below are 21 T cell receptor beta chains sequenced from a single sample in a study of control samples from healthy donors and cancer patients. Generated by immunoSEQ multiplex PCR, the TCRdb table keeps only in-frame clones and is missing some. The sample shows 60,000 to 75,000 clones, about nine tenths of them seen only once. Sequenced input: PBMCs. The receptors were gathered from a man in his sixties with colorectal cancer.

This clone was detected once. This chain uses TRBV12-3 or TRBV12-4 with TRBJ1-5; 7 bases match TRBD1. CDR3 length: 13 amino acids. V lost 7 bases and J lost 6; bases outside the gene matches: 6. The CDR3 is CASNHRGGQPQHF. CDR3 DNA: TGTGCCAGCAATCACAGGGGCGGTCAGCCCCAGCATTTT.

V and J are TRBV5-3 and TRBJ1-6; a possible D gene is TRBD1 (5 bases). TRBV5-3 qualifies as an ORF whose function is uncertain. Trimming stripped 4 bases from V and 5 bases from J, with 19 bases between. CDR3 length: 17 amino acids. The CDR3 sequence: CARSRPRQGPHNSPLHF. Here the CDR3 DNA reads TGTGCCAGAAGCCGACCGCGGCAGGGCCCCCATAATTCACCCCTCCACTTT.

This clone was seen a few times. The rearrangement joins TRBV19 to TRBJ1-1; perhaps TRBD1 as D (6 bases). This CDR3 spans 14 amino acids. CDR1 and CDR2 from the germline V gene are LNHDA and SQIVND (reference sequence). Trimming removed 5 bases at V and 1 base at J, with 11 bases between. The CDR3, as DNA: TGTGCCAGTAGTTCTACAGGGTCGAACACTGAAGCTTTCTTT. It is translated as CASSSTGSNTEAFF.

Notes on this clone: The junction does not match germline at one end; this may be a read error. This chain uses TRBV20-1 with TRBJ2-7; no firm D call. This CDR3 is built from 14 residues. Germline V lookup: CDR1 DFQATT, CDR2 SNEGSKA (reference sequence). CDR3 DNA: TGCAGTGCTAGTCACCAGCAGAGCTCCTACAAGCAGTACTTC. This codes for CSASHQQSSYKQYF.

The chain couples TRBV7-4 to TRBJ1-4, with 9 nucleotides matching TRBD1. Germline CDR1 is SGHVT and CDR2 is SQSDAQ. CDR3 length equals 21 residues. Trimming cost V 7 bases and J 0 bases; bases outside gene matches: 21. The CDR3 loop reads CASNPCPPGQGFGATNEKLFF. The CDR3 DNA reads as TGTGCCAGCAACCCGTGTCCGCCGGGACAGGGTTTTGGAGCAACTAATGAAAAACTGTTTTTT.

This chain uses TRBV6-1 with TRBJ2-1; 7 bases map to TRBD2. Germline V lookup: CDR1 MNHNS, CDR2 SASEGT. The trim removed 3 bases at V and 8 bases at J, leaving 1 base unmatched. The CDR3 totals 12 residues. The CDR3 DNA reads as TGTGCCAGCAGTGAGGGAGGGGATGAGCAGTTCTTC. Residues: CASSEGGDEQFF.

The chain carries TRBV6-5 and TRBJ2-5; D may match TRBD1 or TRBD2 (5 bases each). Between the trimmed V and J ends, which lost 2 bases and 5 bases, there was a span of 15 bases. The CDR3 runs to 15 residues. CDR1 MNHEY and CDR2 SVGAGI come from the germline V gene. Here the CDR3 DNA reads TGTGCCAGCAGTTACGCGTCTAAAGGGGAGGAGACCCAGTACTTC. Translating it yields CASSYASKGEETQYF.

CDR3 amino acids: CASSEWLGGSSPLHF. CDR3 nucleotide sequence: TGTGCCAGCAGTGAATGGTTAGGGGGGAGTTCACCCCTCCACTTT. V is TRBV2 and J is TRBJ1-6; a weak D match, TRBD1 (6 bases). This CDR3 has 15 residues. The V and J ends lost 2 bases and 9 bases respectively, with 14 bases between them. The germline gives CDR1 SNHLY, CDR2 FYNNEI.

This chain connects TRBV4-3 to TRBJ2-3; 7 bases line up with TRBD2. This CDR3 is built from 16 residues. The V segment lost 0 bases and the J segment 3 bases; nucleotides outside the gene matches: 6. Per the germline V gene, CDR1 is LGHNA and CDR2 is YSLEER. CDR3 nucleotides: TGCGCCAGCAGCCAAGATTTTACGGGGGGAACAGATACGCAGTATTTT. It specifies CASSQDFTGGTDTQYF.

The chain couples TRBV5-5 to TRBJ1-4; D is unclear. V lost 4 bases and J lost 8, with 15 bases in between. Germline values: CDR1 SGHKS, CDR2 YYEKEE (reference sequence). The CDR3 spans 14 residues. In DNA form, the CDR3 reads TGTGCCAGCAGCCCCAGGCTCTTGGAGGAAAAACTGTTTTTT. Protein product: CASSPRLLEEKLFF.

The chain couples TRBV9 to TRBJ2-1; 12 nucleotides line up with TRBD2. V shed 0 bases and J 4 bases; nucleotides not matched to a gene: 2. The germline gives CDR1 SGDLS, CDR2 YYNGEE. The CDR3 is made up of 16 amino acids. The CDR3 here is CASSVGLAGAYNEQFF. CDR3 sequence (DNA): TGTGCCAGCAGCGTAGGACTAGCGGGGGCGTACAATGAGCAGTTCTTC.

The rearrangement uses TRBV20-1 and TRBJ2-7; D may match TRBD1 or TRBD2 (5 bases each). Germline CDR1 DFQATT, CDR2 SNEGSKA (reference sequence). The CDR3 contains 13 residues. V was trimmed by 3 bases and J by 1 base, leaving 10 bases between them. This chain's CDR3 is CSASHGASYEQYF. As DNA, the CDR3 is TGCAGTGCTAGTCACGGGGCATCCTACGAGCAGTACTTC.

This chain joins TRBV27 and TRBJ1-5; 7 bases are a match to TRBD1. With V trimmed by 5 bases and J by 6 bases, 7 bases remained unmatched. Per the germline V gene, CDR1 is MNHEY and CDR2 is SMNVEV (reference sequence). The CDR3 runs to 14 residues. The DNA of the CDR3 is TGTGCCAGCAGTAACAGGGGAGGGGGTCAGCCCCAGCATTTT. This translates into CASSNRGGGQPQHF.

The chain has TRBV2 and TRBJ2-3, with 9 bases aligning to TRBD2. V shed 5 bases, J shed 0 bases, and the junction held 0 bases outside the gene matches. Germline CDR1 reads SNHLY; CDR2 reads FYNNEI. The CDR3 runs to 14 residues. CDR3 coding DNA: TGTGCCAGCAGTACTAGCGGGAGCACAGATACGCAGTATTTT. Protein sequence: CASSTSGSTDTQYF. Drawing the rest from reference TRBV2 and TRBJ2-3, the complete variable domain is EPEVTQTPSHQVTQMGQEVILRCVPISNHLYFYWYRQILGQKVEFLVSFYNNEISEKSEIFDDQFSVERPDGSNFTLKIRSTKLEDSAMYFCASSTSGSTDTQYFGPGTRLTVL.

V usage is TRBV6-5 and J usage is TRBJ1-1; a weak D match, TRBD1 (5 bases). From germline, CDR1 is MNHEY and CDR2 SVGAGI. CDR3 length: 14 amino acids. Trimming pared 5 bases from V and 1 base from J, leaving 11 bases between. The CDR3 is CASSPGTTNTEAFF. In DNA form, the CDR3 reads TGTGCCAGCAGTCCCGGGACGACGAACACTGAAGCTTTCTTT.

The chain employs TRBV6-4 and TRBJ1-1; TRBD1 matches 11 bases. This CDR3 is built from 15 residues. Germline CDR1 is MRHNA and CDR2 is SNTAGT. The ends lost 6 bases at V and 5 bases at J; junction bases unmatched: 8. The DNA of the CDR3 is TGTGCCAGCAGCGCCGGGACAGGGGGAGAGACTGAAGCTTTCTTT. This encodes CASSAGTGGETEAFF.

The V and J genes are TRBV5-6 and TRBJ2-4; D remains unclear. This CDR3 has 12 amino acids. Germline V gene data show CDR1 as SGHDT and CDR2 as YYEEEE. V shed 4 bases and J shed 6 bases, with 8 bases lying between them. As DNA, the CDR3 is TGTGCCAGCAGCCAACGGGTAAACATTCAGTACTTC. Translating it yields CASSQRVNIQYF.

Points on this clone: An end of the junction does not agree with germline; a read error may underlie this. The chain links TRBV7-2 to TRBJ2-5; D may be TRBD2 (6 bases). The CDR3 has 12 residues. Germline loops: CDR1 SGHTA, CDR2 FQGNSA. In DNA, the CDR3 is TGTGCCAGCAGCTCCCGCCGGGAGACCCGGTACTTC. Its translation is CASSSRRETRYF.

The chain links TRBV5-8 to TRBJ2-7; the D call may be TRBD1 or TRBD2 (6 bases each). The CDR3 is 19 amino acids. The V and J ends lost 0 bases and 7 bases respectively, with 29 bases between them. From germline, CDR1 is SGHTS and CDR2 YDEGEE. CDR3 bases: TGTGCCAGCAGCTTGGCAGGGAGTGGCCCCGGGGGCCGACTACGGGAGCAGTACTTC. Translation gives CASSLAGSGPGGRLREQYF.

The chain couples TRBV9 to TRBJ1-4; D may be TRBD1 (5 bases). This CDR3 spans 14 amino acids. The V and J ends lost 4 bases and 5 bases respectively, with 12 bases between them. Germline CDR1 is SGDLS and CDR2 is YYNGEE. In DNA form, the CDR3 reads TGTGCCAGCAGCCAAGACAGCATGAATGAAAAACTGTTTTTT. This gives the protein CASSQDSMNEKLFF.

The rearrangement joins TRBV2 to TRBJ1-1; unclear D gene. CDR3 length equals 16 residues. Per germline, CDR1 SNHLY and CDR2 FYNNEI. V was cut by 7 bases and J by 5 bases, with 23 bases left in between. Written as DNA, the CDR3 is TGTGCCAGCACCACTGGGCGGCAGCGGGGTTTGACTGAAGCTTTCTTT. This translates into CASTTGRQRGLTEAFF.